This T cell receptor beta chain stems from a study of T cell clonotyping in hematopoietic cell transplantation. Study-wide results and limits: Few recipient clonotypes overlapped donors; over 97% were de novo at given depth. Broader posttransplant TCR repertoire diversity was predicted by graft donor and pretransplant recipient Inverse Simpson Index values. After transplant, recipient diversity fell while pathologically expanded clonotypes grew through day 180.

Deletions cut 0 bases from V and 6 bases from J, with 9 bases between. Looked up from germline, CDR1 is SGDLS and CDR2 is YYNGEE. The CDR3 loop spans 14 amino acids. Samples: about 28 days before transplant, then days 30, 100 and 180 after. On this clone itself: Its matching antigen is unknown.

Profiling relied on immunoSEQ multiplex PCR, and the TCRdb table lists in-frame clones only, not all of them. The data show some 15,000 clones, about two thirds seen once. The TCR was taken from a male patient aged 45 to 59 who had an allogeneic stem cell transplant from an unrelated donor, so T cells may come from the graft donor. Some clones in this sample may be carry-over from other donors' samples. The V call is TRBV9, the J call TRBJ2-2; weak D call: TRBD1 (5 bases). This specimen was PBMCs, taken 30 days after allogeneic stem cell transplant. This CDR3 is CASSVGRVAGELFF. CDR3 DNA sequence: TGTGCCAGCAGCGTAGGCAGGGTGGCCGGGGAGCTGTTTTTT.